One sample yielded the 15 T cell receptor beta chains listed below, sequenced in a study of blood T cell repertoires in COVID-19. The data were produced by immunoSEQ multiplex PCR, yet TCRdb's version contains in-frame clones alone and is incomplete. The sample lists over 300,000 clones, roughly 90% occurring once. Sample: PBMCs or T cells enriched from blood (not recorded which). The source of these receptors is a woman in her 30s with acute COVID-19.

This chain links TRBV4-1 with TRBJ2-7; D gene ambiguous. Germline lookup yields CDR1 MGHRA and CDR2 YSYEKL. The CDR3 is 14 residues long. Trimming removed 4 bases at V and 3 bases at J, with 13 bases between. Here the CDR3 DNA reads TGCGCCAGCAGCCCAGGAAAATTCCACTACGAGCAGTACTTC. The encoded protein is CASSPGKFHYEQYF.

The chain combines TRBV11-2 with TRBJ2-3; the match to TRBD2 covers 8 bases. The CDR3 extends over 16 amino acids. V lost 3 bases to trimming and J lost 5 bases; unmatched junction nucleotides: 10. The germline V gene encodes CDR1 SGHAT and CDR2 FQNNGV. The CDR3 region is CASSFRAGAGGDTQYF. The DNA for the CDR3 is TGTGCCAGCAGCTTCCGAGCGGGGGCTGGAGGAGATACGCAGTATTTT.

The rearrangement links TRBV10-3 to TRBJ2-2; TRBD1 aligns across 7 bases. The germline V gene encodes CDR1 ENHRY and CDR2 SYGVKD. With 6 bases clipped from V and 4 bases from J, the junction kept 2 bases outside the gene matches. The CDR3 runs 13 residues. CDR3 loop: CAISRDSTGELFF. Here the CDR3 DNA reads TGTGCCATCAGCCGGGACAGCACCGGGGAGCTGTTTTTT.

The rearrangement joins TRBV7-8 to TRBJ1-3, with 8 bases lining up with TRBD1. Germline trimming cut 8 bases from V and 4 bases from J; bases unmatched to any gene: 16. Germline V gives CDR1 SGHVS, CDR2 FQNEAQ. The length of the CDR3 is 17 residues. For the CDR3, the DNA is TGTGCCAGCTCCAATTCGGGGACAGGAGGCCCCGGAAACACCATATATTTT. It codes for CASSNSGTGGPGNTIYF.

The rearrangement links TRBV14 to TRBJ1-2; the match to TRBD1 covers 7 bases. The V gene's germline CDR1 is SGHDN and CDR2 FVKESK. This CDR3 has 15 amino acids. The V gene end was trimmed by 1 base and the J gene end by 3 bases; junction bases not matched to a gene: 5. The CDR3 region is CASSQGVGGDYGYTF. The CDR3 DNA reads TGTGCCAGCAGCCAAGGGGTAGGGGGCGACTATGGCTACACCTTC.

The V call is TRBV7-9, the J call TRBJ1-2, with unresolved D. The ends were cut back, 1 base at V and 0 bases at J, with 6 bases in the middle. Germline CDR1 reads SEHNR; CDR2 reads FQNEAQ (reference sequence). CDR3 length: 14 amino acids. The CDR3 sequence is CASSLGQANYGYTF. In DNA, the CDR3 is TGTGCCAGCAGCTTAGGACAAGCTAACTATGGCTACACCTTC.

The chain links TRBV15 to TRBJ1-1, with D unclear. The CDR3 is made up of 12 amino acids. The ends were cut back, 2 bases at V and 1 base at J, with 2 bases in the middle. Looked up from germline, CDR1 is LNHNV and CDR2 is YYDKDF (reference sequence). The CDR3 bases are TGTGCCACCAGCAGACAGAACACTGAAGCTTTCTTT. Protein: CATSRQNTEAFF.

The chain combines TRBV9 with TRBJ1-3; tentative D call: TRBD1 (5 bases). Trimming stripped 4 bases from V and 5 bases from J, with 16 bases between. This CDR3 is 15 amino acids long. Germline loops: CDR1 SGDLS, CDR2 YYNGEE. The CDR3: CASSPQQDLRNTIYF. The DNA of the CDR3 is TGTGCCAGCAGCCCTCAACAGGATCTAAGAAACACCATATATTTT.

The rearrangement uses TRBV5-1 and TRBJ2-2; D unresolved. CDR3 length: 14 amino acids. V gave up 2 bases and J gave up 0 bases, with 5 bases separating them. Germline values: CDR1 SGHRS, CDR2 YFSETQ. CDR3: CASSLQTNTGELFF. The DNA for the CDR3 is TGCGCCAGCAGCTTACAAACGAACACCGGGGAGCTGTTTTTT.

The genes are TRBV7-3 and TRBJ1-2; no definite D call. Germline loops: CDR1 SGHTA, CDR2 FQGTGA. The V and J ends lost 0 bases and 1 base respectively, with 9 bases between them. The CDR3 covers 15 residues. CDR3 bases: TGTGCCAGCAGCTTAACAGCGACGGGTAACTATGGCTACACCTTC. Protein product: CASSLTATGNYGYTF.

The chain uses TRBV10-2 and TRBJ2-6, with 8 nucleotides matching TRBD2. This CDR3 region has 18 residues. Trimming removed 0 bases from V and 0 bases from J; junction bases left unmatched: 4. The V gene's germline CDR1 is WSHSY and CDR2 SAAADI. CDR3 nucleotides: TGCGCCAGCAGTGAGTCCGGGGGGGGTCCCTCTGGGGCCAACGTCCTGACTTTC. As protein: CASSESGGGPSGANVLTF.

The rearrangement links TRBV6-2 or TRBV6-3 to TRBJ2-3; weak D call: TRBD2 (6 bases). CDR3 size: 16 residues. Germline loops: CDR1 MNHEY, CDR2 SVGEGT. V lost 5 bases to trimming and J lost 7 bases, with 22 bases between them. CDR3 residues: CASSTPPGTLLYTQYF. In DNA, the CDR3 is TGTGCCAGCAGTACTCCTCCCGGGACTCTTCTCTATACGCAGTATTTT.

The chain has TRBV7-2 and TRBJ1-2, with D unresolved. Looked up from germline, CDR1 is SGHTA and CDR2 is FQGNSA. V lost 3 bases and J 7 bases, leaving 9 bases between the germline ends. CDR3 length: 12 residues. The DNA for the CDR3 is TGTGCCAGCAGCTTCCCGGGGTTTGGCTACACCTTC. Its translation: CASSFPGFGYTF.

This clone was seen only once. The chain carries TRBV7-6 and TRBJ2-5; TRBD2 matches at 10 bases. This CDR3 region has 17 residues. V was pared by 2 bases and J by 0 bases, with 6 bases of the junction left unmatched. Germline CDR1 is SGHVS and CDR2 is FNYEAQ. The CDR3 sequence: CASSLSGTSDYQETQYF. CDR3 sequence (DNA): TGTGCCAGCAGCTTATCTGGGACTAGCGACTACCAAGAGACCCAGTACTTC. Combining the CDR3 with reference TRBV7-6 and TRBJ2-5 gives the whole variable domain GAGVSQSPRYKVTKRGQDVALRCDPISGHVSLYWYRQALGQGPEFLTYFNYEAQQDKSGLPNDRFSAERPEGSISTLTIQRTEQRDSAMYRCASSLSGTSDYQETQYFGPGTRLLVL.

This sequence joins TRBV18 and TRBJ1-3, with D perhaps matching TRBD1 (5 bases). CDR3 length: 15 residues. Deletions cut 2 bases from V and 0 bases from J, with 8 bases between. The germline gives CDR1 KGHSH, CDR2 LQKENI. This CDR3 reads CASSPEDISGNTIYF. The CDR3 region has the DNA TGTGCCAGCTCACCAGAGGACATCTCTGGAAACACCATATATTTT.